The rows below give T cell receptor beta chains drawn from one sample of a study of cytomegalovirus exposure and HLA in healthy donors. Assay used: immunoSEQ multiplex PCR; TCRdb lists only in-frame clones, some missing. Of about 57,000 clones listed, around 85% are singletons. Sequencing input: PBMCs. Source of these receptors: a woman in her twenties or thirties in good health and CMV-seronegative. CDR3s include the opening cysteine and the closing phenylalanine or tryptophan. D genes are given only for firm matches. Where a row states a size, it is once, few, many or the class of an expanded clone; other rows omit it.

j_gene	abundance	v_gene	d_gene	CDR3nt	CDR3aa
TRBJ1-2	NA	TRBV10-2	NA	TGCGCCACCTTGGGCCAGGGCCCCGCTGGATATGGCTACACCTTC	CATLGQGPAGYGYTF
TRBJ2-1	NA	TRBV4-3	TRBD2	TGCGCCAGCAGCCAAGCGGGGGGTGACAATGAGCAGTTCTTC	CASSQAGGDNEQFF
TRBJ2-7	NA	TRBV27	TRBD1	TGTGCCAGCAGGGAGACAGGGGGGTCCTACGAGCAGTACTTC	CASRETGGSYEQYF
TRBJ2-7	NA	TRBV6-1	NA	TGTGCCAGCAGTGAACAGACCTACGAGCAGTACTTC	CASSEQTYEQYF
TRBJ2-1	NA	TRBV5-1	TRBD2	TGCGCCAGCAGCCCCAATAGCGGGACATACAATGAGCAGTTCTTC	CASSPNSGTYNEQFF
TRBJ2-3	few	TRBV9	TRBD2	TGTGCCAGCAGCGTATCTGTGGAAGGGGCGGGGGGCATGGATACGCAGTATTTT	CASSVSVEGAGGMDTQYF
TRBJ1-1	NA	TRBV6-5	TRBD1	TGTGCCAGCAGTTACGACAGGGACGCTGAAGCTTTCTTT	CASSYDRDAEAFF
TRBJ1-5	NA	TRBV19	NA	TGTGCCAGTAGATCAACAGTTCGGGGGGAAAGTCAGCCCCAGCATTTT	CASRSTVRGESQPQHF
TRBJ2-5	NA	TRBV2	TRBD2	TGTGCCAGCAGAGGGACGCGGGGGGAGACCCAGTACTTC	CASRGTRGETQYF
TRBJ1-2	NA	TRBV5-4	NA	TGTGCCAGCAGCCCTCGCGAGGGTTTCTATGGCTACACCTTC	CASSPREGFYGYTF
TRBJ1-1	few	TRBV7-9	NA	TGTGCCAGCAGCCCTACGAACACTGAAGCTTTCTTT	CASSPTNTEAFF
TRBJ1-2	NA	TRBV9	TRBD1	TGTGCCAGCAGCGTCGACAGGGGGGACTATGGCTACACCTTC	CASSVDRGDYGYTF
TRBJ1-1	NA	TRBV5-1	NA	TGCGCCAGCTCCCTGGAGGACGGCACTGAAGCTTTCTTT	CASSLEDGTEAFF
TRBJ1-5	NA	TRBV28	TRBD1	TGTGCCAGCACCGGACAGGGGAACAATCAGCCCCAGCATTTT	CASTGQGNNQPQHF
TRBJ1-4	NA	TRBV27	TRBD1	TGTGCCAGCAGTCGGACAGGGACTAATGAAAAACTGTTTTTT	CASSRTGTNEKLFF
TRBJ2-2	once	TRBV30	TRBD1	TGTGCCAGCCTTCAGGGGGCGGGTGCCGGGGAGCTGTTTTTT	CASLQGAGAGELFF
TRBJ2-1	NA	TRBV18	TRBD2	TGTGCCAGCTCCGCTAGCGGGAGGGAGAATGAGCAGTTCTTC	CASSASGRENEQFF
TRBJ2-2	few	TRBV5-5	NA	TGTGCCAGCAGCTCCGCGAACACCGGGGAGCTGTTTTTT	CASSSANTGELFF
TRBJ2-7	NA	TRBV5-4	TRBD1	TGTGCCAGCAGCCGGGACAGCTACGAGCAGTACTTC	CASSRDSYEQYF
TRBJ2-2	NA	TRBV9	NA	TGTGCCAGCAGCGTAGACGTCGAGTTGAACACCGGGGAGCTGTTTTTT	CASSVDVELNTGELFF
TRBJ2-5	NA	TRBV7-2	TRBD1	TGTGCCAGCAGCCCCTACAGGGGCCAAGAGACCCAGTACTTC	CASSPYRGQETQYF
TRBJ2-1	NA	TRBV5-4	NA	TGTGCCAGCAGCTCAACGGGAGAGGGGAATGAGCAGTTCTTC	CASSSTGEGNEQFF
TRBJ1-3	NA	TRBV21-1	NA	TGTGCCAGCAACCTATCCCAGGGGGGCAGAAACACCATATATTTT	CASNLSQGGRNTIYF